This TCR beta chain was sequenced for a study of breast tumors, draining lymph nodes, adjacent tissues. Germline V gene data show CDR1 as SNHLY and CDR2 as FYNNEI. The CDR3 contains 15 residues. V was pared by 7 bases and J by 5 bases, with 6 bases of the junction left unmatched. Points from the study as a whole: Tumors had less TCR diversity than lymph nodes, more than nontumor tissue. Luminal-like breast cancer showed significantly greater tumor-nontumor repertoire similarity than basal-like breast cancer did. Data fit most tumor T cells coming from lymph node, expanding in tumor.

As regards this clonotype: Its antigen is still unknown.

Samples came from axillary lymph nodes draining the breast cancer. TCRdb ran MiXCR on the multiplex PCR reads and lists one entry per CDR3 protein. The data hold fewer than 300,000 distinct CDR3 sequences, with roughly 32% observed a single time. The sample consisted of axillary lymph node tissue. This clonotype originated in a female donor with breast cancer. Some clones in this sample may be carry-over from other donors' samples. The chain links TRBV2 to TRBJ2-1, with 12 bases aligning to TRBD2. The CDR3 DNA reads TGTGCCAGCACCCTAAGACTAGCGGGAGACAATGAGCAGTTCTTC. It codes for CASTLRLAGDNEQFF.